This TCR beta chain comes out of a study of cytomegalovirus exposure and HLA in healthy donors. This clone has only one observation. The antigen is undetermined. General study findings and limits: Clonal expansion, a later analysis showed, was greater in HLA-associated TCR beta chains than in equally common others.

The CDR3 totals 15 residues. The germline V and J ends were trimmed by 0 bases and 4 bases, with 12 bases remaining between them. Germline V gene data show CDR1 as MGHRA and CDR2 as YSYEKL. Primers: 60 Vbeta forward and 13 Jbeta reverse. Some clones are missing from TCRdb's copy, which holds only in-frame ones; the method was immunoSEQ multiplex PCR. The top ten hold 1.5% to 1.7% of the sample, which has around 170,000 clones, roughly 82% seen once. The chain recombines TRBV4-1 with TRBJ1-1; no definite D call. Sequencing used PBMCs. This sequence originates from a man aged 40-49 years in good health and CMV-seronegative. As DNA, the CDR3 is TGCGCCAGCAGCCAAGATATCCGCGGACTCACTGAAGCTTTCTTT. Translation: CASSQDIRGLTEAFF.